The subject of this entry is one T cell receptor beta chain. cDNA reverse transcribed from extracted RNA served as the sequencing template. Profiling relied on immunoSEQ multiplex PCR, and the TCRdb table lists in-frame clones only, not all of them. The data show about 150,000 clones, 50% to 65% seen once. The data are from a study of CD8+ T cells in alopecia areata. Per the germline V gene, CDR1 is MNHEY and CDR2 is SMNVEV (reference sequence). Trimming left V 8 bases short and J 5 bases short, with 15 bases between. The CDR3 is made up of 13 amino acids. The rearrangement links TRBV27 to TRBJ1-1; no reliable D call. This receptor was obtained from a human donor with alopecia areata. Sequencing was performed on CD8+ T cells sorted from blood, taken at week 0. This CDR3 reads CASARRSGTEAFF. The DNA for the CDR3 is TGTGCCAGCGCAAGACGTTCCGGTACTGAAGCTTTCTTT.